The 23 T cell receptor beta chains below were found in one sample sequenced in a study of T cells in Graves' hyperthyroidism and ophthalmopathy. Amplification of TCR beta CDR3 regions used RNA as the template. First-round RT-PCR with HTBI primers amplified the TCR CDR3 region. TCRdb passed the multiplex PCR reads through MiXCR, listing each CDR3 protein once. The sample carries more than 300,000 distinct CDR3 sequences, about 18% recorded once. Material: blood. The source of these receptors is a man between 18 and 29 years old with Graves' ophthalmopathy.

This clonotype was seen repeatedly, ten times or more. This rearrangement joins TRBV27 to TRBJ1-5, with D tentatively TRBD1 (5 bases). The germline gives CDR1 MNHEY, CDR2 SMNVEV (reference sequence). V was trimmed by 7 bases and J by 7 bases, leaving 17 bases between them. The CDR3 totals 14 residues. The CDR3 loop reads CASTPRGSHQPQHF. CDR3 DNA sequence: TGTGCCAGCACCCCAAGGGGTTCCCACCAGCCCCAGCATTTT.

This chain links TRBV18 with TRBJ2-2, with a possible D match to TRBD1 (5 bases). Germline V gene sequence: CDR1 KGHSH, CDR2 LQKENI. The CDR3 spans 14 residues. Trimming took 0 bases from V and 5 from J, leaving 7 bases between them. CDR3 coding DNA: TGTGCCAGCTCACCACCGACAGCAACCGGGGAGCTGTTTTTT. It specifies CASSPPTATGELFF.

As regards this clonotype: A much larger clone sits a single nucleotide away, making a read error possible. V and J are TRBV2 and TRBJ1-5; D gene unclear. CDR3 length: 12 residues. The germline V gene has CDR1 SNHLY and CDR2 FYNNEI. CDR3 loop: CASRSSNRPQHF. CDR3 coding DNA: TGTGCCAGCAGGAGCAGCAATCGGCCCCAGCATTTT.

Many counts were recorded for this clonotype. The CDR3 sequence is CASSEVGNSPLHF. DNA of the CDR3: TGTGCCAGCAGTGAAGTCGGGAATTCACCCCTCCACTTT. The V and J genes are TRBV6-1 and TRBJ1-6; D uncertain. This CDR3 is built from 13 residues. Germline-derived CDR1 and CDR2 are MNHNS and SASEGT. The germline V and J ends were trimmed by 1 base and 7 bases, with 5 bases remaining between them.

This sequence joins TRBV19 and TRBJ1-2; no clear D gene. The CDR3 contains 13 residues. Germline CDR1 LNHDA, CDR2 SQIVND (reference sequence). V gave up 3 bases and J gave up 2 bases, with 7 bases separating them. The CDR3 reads CASSIRVNYGYTF. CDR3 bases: TGTGCCAGTAGTATTCGCGTCAACTATGGCTACACCTTC.

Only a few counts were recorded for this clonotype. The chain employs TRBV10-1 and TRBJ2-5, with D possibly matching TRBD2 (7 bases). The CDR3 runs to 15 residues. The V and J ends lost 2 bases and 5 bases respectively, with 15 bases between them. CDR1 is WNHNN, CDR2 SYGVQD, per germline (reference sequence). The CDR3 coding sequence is TGCGCCAGCAGTGAGGGGGGGGCCGGATCGGAGACCCAGTACTTC. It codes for CASSEGGAGSETQYF.

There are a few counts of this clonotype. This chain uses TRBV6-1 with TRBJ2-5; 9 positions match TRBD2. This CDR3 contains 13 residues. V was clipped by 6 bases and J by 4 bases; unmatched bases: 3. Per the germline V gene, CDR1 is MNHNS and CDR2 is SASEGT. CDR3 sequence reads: CASRTSGIETQYF. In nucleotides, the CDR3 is TGTGCCAGCAGGACTAGCGGAATAGAGACCCAGTACTTC.

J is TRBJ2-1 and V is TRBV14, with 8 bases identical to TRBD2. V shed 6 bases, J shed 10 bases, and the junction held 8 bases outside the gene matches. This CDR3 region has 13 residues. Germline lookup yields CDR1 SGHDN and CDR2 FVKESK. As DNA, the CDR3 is TGTGCCAGCAGGGGTCCGGGGGGGGAGGAGCAGTTCTTC. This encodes CASRGPGGEEQFF.

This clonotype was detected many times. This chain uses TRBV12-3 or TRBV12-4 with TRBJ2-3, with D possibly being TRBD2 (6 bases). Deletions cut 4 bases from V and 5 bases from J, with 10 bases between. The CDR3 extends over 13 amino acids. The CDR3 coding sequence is TGTGCCAGCAGTTGGGGGGTTCGAGATACGCAGTATTTT. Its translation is CASSWGVRDTQYF.

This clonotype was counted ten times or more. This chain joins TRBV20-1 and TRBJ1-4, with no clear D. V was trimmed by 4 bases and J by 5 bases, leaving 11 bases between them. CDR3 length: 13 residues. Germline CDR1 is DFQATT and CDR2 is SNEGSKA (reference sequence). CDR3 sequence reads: CSANPPTNEKLFF. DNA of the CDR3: TGCAGTGCTAATCCCCCGACGAATGAAAAACTGTTTTTT.

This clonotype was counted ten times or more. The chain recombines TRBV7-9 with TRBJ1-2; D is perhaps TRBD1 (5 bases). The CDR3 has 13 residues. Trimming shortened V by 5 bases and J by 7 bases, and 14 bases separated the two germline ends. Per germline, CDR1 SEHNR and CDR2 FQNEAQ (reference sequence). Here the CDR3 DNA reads TGTGCCAGCAGCCTACCAGGGAAGGGTGGCTACACCTTC. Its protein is CASSLPGKGGYTF.

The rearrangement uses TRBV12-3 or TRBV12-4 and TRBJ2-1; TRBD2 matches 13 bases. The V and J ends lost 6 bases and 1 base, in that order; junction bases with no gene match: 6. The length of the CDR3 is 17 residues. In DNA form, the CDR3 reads TGTGCCAGCAGGCCGACTAGCGGGGGGTATTCCTACAATGAGCAGTTCTTC. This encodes CASRPTSGGYSYNEQFF.

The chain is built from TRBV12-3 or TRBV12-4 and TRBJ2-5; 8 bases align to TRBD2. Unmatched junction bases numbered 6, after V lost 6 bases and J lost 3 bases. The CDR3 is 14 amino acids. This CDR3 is CASSPSGSKETQYF. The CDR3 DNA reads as TGTGCCAGCAGCCCTAGCGGGTCCAAAGAGACCCAGTACTTC.

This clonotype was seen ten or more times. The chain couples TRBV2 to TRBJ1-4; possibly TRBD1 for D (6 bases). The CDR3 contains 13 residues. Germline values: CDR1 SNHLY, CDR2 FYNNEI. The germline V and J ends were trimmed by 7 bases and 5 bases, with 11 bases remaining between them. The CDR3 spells CASTGGRNEKLFF. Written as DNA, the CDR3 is TGTGCCAGCACGGGGGGCCGAAATGAAAAACTGTTTTTT.

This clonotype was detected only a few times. The CDR3 coding sequence is TGCAGTGCTAGATGGGGGTCAGGGGACAATGAGCAGTTCTTC. It is translated as CSARWGSGDNEQFF. This chain connects TRBV20-1 to TRBJ2-1; a possible D gene is TRBD1 (6 bases). This CDR3 comprises 14 residues. V was shortened by 2 bases and J by 5 bases, with 13 bases between the two germline ends. The germline gives CDR1 DFQATT, CDR2 SNEGSKA (reference sequence).

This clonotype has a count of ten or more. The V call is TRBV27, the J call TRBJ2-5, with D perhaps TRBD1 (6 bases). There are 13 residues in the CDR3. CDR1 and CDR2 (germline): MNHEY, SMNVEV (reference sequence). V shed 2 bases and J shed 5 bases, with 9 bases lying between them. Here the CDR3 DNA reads TGTGCCAGCAGTTTAGCAGGGGCGGAGACCCAGTACTTC. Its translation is CASSLAGAETQYF.

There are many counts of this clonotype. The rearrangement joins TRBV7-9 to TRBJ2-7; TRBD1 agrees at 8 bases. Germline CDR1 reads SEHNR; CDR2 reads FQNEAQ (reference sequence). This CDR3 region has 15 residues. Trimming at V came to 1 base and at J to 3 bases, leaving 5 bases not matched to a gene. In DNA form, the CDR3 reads TGTGCCAGCAGCTTAGTGCAGGGGGCCGTCTACGAGCAGTACTTC. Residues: CASSLVQGAVYEQYF.

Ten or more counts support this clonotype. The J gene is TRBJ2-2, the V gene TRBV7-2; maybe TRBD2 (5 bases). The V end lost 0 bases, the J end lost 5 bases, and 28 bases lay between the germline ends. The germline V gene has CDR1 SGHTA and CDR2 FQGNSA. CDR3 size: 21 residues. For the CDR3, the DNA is TGTGCCAGCAGCTTAGCGAGTCAGTCCTGGACGTTCGGGGTAGAGACCGGGGAGCTGTTTTTT. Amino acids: CASSLASQSWTFGVETGELFF.

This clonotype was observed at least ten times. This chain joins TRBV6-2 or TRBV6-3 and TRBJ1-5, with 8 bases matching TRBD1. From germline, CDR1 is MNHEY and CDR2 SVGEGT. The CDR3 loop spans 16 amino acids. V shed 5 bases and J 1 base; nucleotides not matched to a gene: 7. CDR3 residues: CASSTGNRGSNQPQHF. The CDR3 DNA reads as TGTGCCAGCAGTACCGGGAACAGGGGGAGCAATCAGCCCCAGCATTTT.

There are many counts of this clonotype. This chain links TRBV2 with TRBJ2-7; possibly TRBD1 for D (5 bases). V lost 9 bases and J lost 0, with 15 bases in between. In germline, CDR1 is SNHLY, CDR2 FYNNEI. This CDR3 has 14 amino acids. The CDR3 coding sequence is TGTGCCAGTGTAATCGGACACCTCTCCTACGAGCAGTACTTC. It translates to CASVIGHLSYEQYF.

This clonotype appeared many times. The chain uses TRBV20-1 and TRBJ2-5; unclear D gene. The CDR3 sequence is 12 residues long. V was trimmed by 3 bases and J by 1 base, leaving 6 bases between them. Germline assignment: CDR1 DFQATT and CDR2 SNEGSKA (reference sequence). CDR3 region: CSARASQETQYF. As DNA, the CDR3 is TGCAGTGCTAGGGCTTCCCAAGAGACCCAGTACTTC.

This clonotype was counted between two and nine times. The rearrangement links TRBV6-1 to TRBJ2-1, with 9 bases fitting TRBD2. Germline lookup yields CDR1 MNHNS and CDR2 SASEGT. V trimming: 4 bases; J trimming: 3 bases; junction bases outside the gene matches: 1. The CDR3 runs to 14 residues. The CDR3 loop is CASSVAGDYNEQFF. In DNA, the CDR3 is TGTGCCAGCAGTGTAGCGGGGGACTACAATGAGCAGTTCTTC.

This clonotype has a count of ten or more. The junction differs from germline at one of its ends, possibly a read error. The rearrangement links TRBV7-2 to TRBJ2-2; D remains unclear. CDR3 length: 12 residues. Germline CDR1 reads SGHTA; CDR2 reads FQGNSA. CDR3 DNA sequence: TGTGCAAGCAGGCGCGTCCCCGGGGAGCTGTTTTTT. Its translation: CASRRVPGELFF.